A single TCR beta chain is shown here with its context. These data are taken from a study of PD-L1 blockade in urothelial cancer. The time point is: peripheral blood 6 weeks after treatment start. CDR3 length equals 18 residues. V was clipped by 1 base and J by 3 bases; unmatched bases: 4. In germline, CDR1 is KGHSH, CDR2 LQKENI. Libraries were prepared by immunoSEQ multiplex PCR; TCRdb keeps only in-frame clonotypes and omits some of them. The sample holds about 90,000 clones, around 78% seen once. This chain links TRBV18 with TRBJ2-2; 14 bases are a match to TRBD2. The sample in question was PBMCs, obtained around atezolizumab (anti-PD-L1) treatment. The sequence was obtained from a man aged 70-80 years with urothelial cancer. In nucleotides, the CDR3 is TGTGCCAGCTCACCACTGGGACTAGCGGGAGTCGACACCGGGGAGCTGTTTTTT. Translating gives CASSPLGLAGVDTGELFF.